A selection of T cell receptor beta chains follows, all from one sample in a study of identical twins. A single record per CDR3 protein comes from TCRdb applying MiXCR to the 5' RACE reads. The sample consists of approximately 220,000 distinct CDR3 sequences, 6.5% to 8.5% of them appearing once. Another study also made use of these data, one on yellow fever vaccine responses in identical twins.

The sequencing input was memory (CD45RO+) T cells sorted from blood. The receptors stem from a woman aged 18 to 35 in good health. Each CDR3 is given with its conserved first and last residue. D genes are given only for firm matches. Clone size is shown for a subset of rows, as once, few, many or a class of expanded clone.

CDR3 DNA: TGTGCCAGCAGCTTAGGCGGATTGAGCGGGAAGAGTTTCTTC; CDR3 protein: CASSLGGLSGKSFF; clone size: few; J gene: TRBJ2-1; V gene: TRBV7-2; D gene: TRBD2
CDR3 DNA: TGCGCCAGCAGCTTGGGAACAGGAAAAGAGCAGTTCTTC; CDR3 protein: CASSLGTGKEQFF; clone size: many; J gene: TRBJ2-1; V gene: TRBV5-1; D gene: NA
CDR3 DNA: TGTGCCACCCGGGACAGGGTGGGAGGCTACACCTTC; CDR3 protein: CATRDRVGGYTF; clone size: many; J gene: TRBJ1-2; V gene: TRBV27; D gene: TRBD1
CDR3 DNA: TGTGCCATCAGTGAGACAGACCTCCCCATCTTGGCCTTC; CDR3 protein: CAISETDLPILAF; clone size: many; J gene: TRBJ2-5; V gene: TRBV10-3; D gene: NA
CDR3 DNA: TGTGCCAGCAGTTACGATACATCCCCCCAGCCCCAGCATTTT; CDR3 protein: CASSYDTSPQPQHF; clone size: NA; J gene: TRBJ1-5; V gene: TRBV6-2/TRBV6-3; D gene: NA
CDR3 DNA: TGCGCCAGCAGTTCTAGCGGGGGGGATCCCTACGAGCAGTACTTC; CDR3 protein: CASSSSGGDPYEQYF; clone size: NA; J gene: TRBJ2-7; V gene: TRBV10-2; D gene: TRBD2
CDR3 DNA: TGTGCCAGCAGCTTAGCAGCCCGGGGTGAGCAGTTCTTC; CDR3 protein: CASSLAARGEQFF; clone size: few; J gene: TRBJ2-1; V gene: TRBV7-3; D gene: NA
CDR3 DNA: TGCAGCGTTGCGGGCGATTATAGAGAGACCCAGTACTTC; CDR3 protein: CSVAGDYRETQYF; clone size: many; J gene: TRBJ2-5; V gene: TRBV29-1; D gene: NA
CDR3 DNA: TGTGCCATCAGTGAGAAAATGGTCCCGCAGTATTTT; CDR3 protein: CAISEKMVPQYF; clone size: many; J gene: TRBJ2-3; V gene: TRBV10-3; D gene: NA
CDR3 DNA: TGTGCCAGCAGCCAAGATCTGGACAGGGGACCGAACACTGAAGCTTTCTTT; CDR3 protein: CASSQDLDRGPNTEAFF; clone size: many; J gene: TRBJ1-1; V gene: TRBV4-2; D gene: TRBD1
CDR3 DNA: TGTGCCAGCAGCGAGCGCCTTACAGGACTGTACAATGAGCAGTTCTTC; CDR3 protein: CASSERLTGLYNEQFF; clone size: NA; J gene: TRBJ2-1; V gene: TRBV9; D gene: NA
CDR3 DNA: TGTGCCAGCAGTCCAGGGCGTCCCGATACGCAGTATTTT; CDR3 protein: CASSPGRPDTQYF; clone size: NA; J gene: TRBJ2-3; V gene: TRBV11-3; D gene: NA
CDR3 DNA: TGCGCCAGCAAACCGAAAACAGGGGTCGGCGATACGCAGTATTTT; CDR3 protein: CASKPKTGVGDTQYF; clone size: few; J gene: TRBJ2-3; V gene: TRBV5-1; D gene: TRBD1
CDR3 DNA: TGTGCCAGCAGGCAGCCCTACATGAACACTGAAGCTTTCTTT; CDR3 protein: CASRQPYMNTEAFF; clone size: NA; J gene: TRBJ1-1; V gene: TRBV28; D gene: NA
CDR3 DNA: TGCGCCAGCAGCGCAGGGGTGACACGTGCTGAAGCTTTCTTT; CDR3 protein: CASSAGVTRAEAFF; clone size: many; J gene: TRBJ1-1; V gene: TRBV4-3; D gene: NA
CDR3 DNA: TGTGCCAGCAGGCCCCTTGGGGATCTCAATTCACCCCTCCACTTT; CDR3 protein: CASRPLGDLNSPLHF; clone size: NA; J gene: TRBJ1-6; V gene: TRBV27; D gene: NA
CDR3 DNA: TGTGCCTTACGCTATGGCTACACCTTC; CDR3 protein: CALRYGYTF; clone size: few; J gene: TRBJ1-2; V gene: TRBV10-3; D gene: NA
CDR3 DNA: TGTGCCAGCATGTCCGGGGGCGTCTCTGGGGCCAACGTCCTGACTTTC; CDR3 protein: CASMSGGVSGANVLTF; clone size: NA; J gene: TRBJ2-6; V gene: TRBV28; D gene: NA
CDR3 DNA: TGTGCCAGCAGCCCCGGGGGGGGTAACTATGGCTACACCTTC; CDR3 protein: CASSPGGGNYGYTF; clone size: many; J gene: TRBJ1-2; V gene: TRBV5-6; D gene: NA
CDR3 DNA: TGTGCCAGCAGCGTAGATACAGGGGGAGGCAATGAGCAGTTCTTC; CDR3 protein: CASSVDTGGGNEQFF; clone size: many; J gene: TRBJ2-1; V gene: TRBV9; D gene: TRBD1
CDR3 DNA: TGTGCCAGCGGCGAGGTGGGCGCCCAAAGCACCGGGGAGCTGTTTTTT; CDR3 protein: CASGEVGAQSTGELFF; clone size: few; J gene: TRBJ2-2; V gene: TRBV6-8; D gene: NA
CDR3 DNA: TGTGCCAGCAGTCCACAGATATCACTCGGCTACGAGCAGTACTTC; CDR3 protein: CASSPQISLGYEQYF; clone size: many; J gene: TRBJ2-7; V gene: TRBV12-3/TRBV12-4; D gene: NA
CDR3 DNA: TGTGCCAGCAGCTTAATGGGCATTGGGACCCAGTACTTC; CDR3 protein: CASSLMGIGTQYF; clone size: few; J gene: TRBJ2-5; V gene: TRBV7-2; D gene: NA
CDR3 DNA: TGTGCCAGCAGTGACCGTAACTGGGGCCGCACGGACTCCTACAATGAGCAGTTCTTC; CDR3 protein: CASSDRNWGRTDSYNEQFF; clone size: few; J gene: TRBJ2-1; V gene: TRBV6-4; D gene: NA
CDR3 DNA: TGTGCCAGCAGGGGACTGGGACTCAATCAGCCCCAGCATTTT; CDR3 protein: CASRGLGLNQPQHF; clone size: few; J gene: TRBJ1-5; V gene: TRBV6-1; D gene: NA
CDR3 DNA: TGCGCCAGCAGCTTGCGACAGGGCTCTGGAAACACCATATATTTT; CDR3 protein: CASSLRQGSGNTIYF; clone size: many; J gene: TRBJ1-3; V gene: TRBV5-1; D gene: TRBD1
CDR3 DNA: TGCGCCAGCAGCCCACCCGCGGGGGGTTCAGAGACCCAGTACTTC; CDR3 protein: CASSPPAGGSETQYF; clone size: NA; J gene: TRBJ2-5; V gene: TRBV4-1; D gene: TRBD2
CDR3 DNA: TGTGCCAGCAGGGTGGGGGGAATTGCCTCTGGGGCCAACGTCCTGACTTTC; CDR3 protein: CASRVGGIASGANVLTF; clone size: few; J gene: TRBJ2-6; V gene: TRBV6-1; D gene: NA
CDR3 DNA: TGTGCTAGCAGCTTAGACTTCGGCAGGGGGAAAGAGCAGTTCTTC; CDR3 protein: CASSLDFGRGKEQFF; clone size: many; J gene: TRBJ2-1; V gene: TRBV7-7; D gene: TRBD1
CDR3 DNA: TGTGCCAGCACCCAAAAGGCAGGGGCCAACGTCCTGACTTTC; CDR3 protein: CASTQKAGANVLTF; clone size: many; J gene: TRBJ2-6; V gene: TRBV12-3/TRBV12-4; D gene: NA
CDR3 DNA: TGCGCCAGCAGCCCTAGGAATAGCTATACCACCGGGGAGCTGTTTTTT; CDR3 protein: CASSPRNSYTTGELFF; clone size: NA; J gene: TRBJ2-2; V gene: TRBV5-1; D gene: NA
CDR3 DNA: TGCAGTGCCCTCCACTCTAGCGGGGGGGCCTGGGATGAGCAGTTCTTC; CDR3 protein: CSALHSSGGAWDEQFF; clone size: few; J gene: TRBJ2-1; V gene: TRBV20-1; D gene: TRBD2
CDR3 DNA: TGTGCCAGCAGTTCTGGGGGAGGGGAGACCCAGTACTTC; CDR3 protein: CASSSGGGETQYF; clone size: many; J gene: TRBJ2-5; V gene: TRBV28; D gene: TRBD2